The subject of this entry is one TCR beta chain. Its antigen remains unidentified. TCRdb's copy holds only in-frame clones and misses some; the assay was immunoSEQ multiplex PCR. The sample shows more than 120,000 clones, about nine tenths of them seen only once. The data derive from a study of Ad26.COV2.S vaccination and SARS-CoV-2 variants. CDR3 length: 14 amino acids. Per the germline V gene, CDR1 is SGHRS and CDR2 is YFSETQ. Between the trimmed V and J ends, which lost 2 bases and 7 bases, there was a span of 12 bases. Findings of the study overall: Analytic work on TCR breadth and depth might have understated the full extent of total T cell responses. Relative to placebo recipients, vaccine recipients exhibited elevated spike-specific TCR breadth. After vaccination, substantial breadth of spike-specific CD8+ and CD4+ responses was reported.

This chain joins TRBV5-1 and TRBJ2-2; D tentatively fits TRBD1 or TRBD2 (7 bases each). This clonotype was obtained from a human donor who had recovered from COVID-19. The specimen was peripheral blood, collected after recovery from COVID-19. CDR3 DNA: TGCGCCAGCAGCTTTCAGGGGGGGGACGGGGAGCTGTTTTTT. Translation: CASSFQGGDGELFF.